Presented here are 10 T cell receptor beta chains from one specimen sequenced in a study of shared clonotypes between healthy human individuals. Sequenced by immunoSEQ multiplex PCR; TCRdb stores in-frame clones only, minus some. This sample has some 2 million clones, with around 95% found just once. Sequenced sample: naive CD4+ T cells sorted from blood. Subset of the sample: CD45RA+ positively selected. These receptors all come from a man aged 18 to 30 in good health.

V usage is TRBV7-2 and J usage is TRBJ2-7, with a possible D match to TRBD2 (6 bases). CDR3 length: 14 amino acids. The germline V gene encodes CDR1 SGHTA and CDR2 FQGNSA. Trimming took off 5 bases at V and 0 bases at J, with 11 bases between the two ends. CDR3 in DNA: TGTGCCAGCAGCCGGGACTGGAACTCCTACGAGCAGTACTTC. Its translation: CASSRDWNSYEQYF.

V gene TRBV6-5 combines with J gene TRBJ1-1; TRBD1 agrees at 7 bases. The V gene end was trimmed by 4 bases and the J gene end by 0 bases; junction bases not matched to a gene: 8. The CDR3 loop spans 16 amino acids. Germline CDR1 MNHEY, CDR2 SVGAGI. CDR3 DNA: TGTGCCAGCAGTTTCCGGACAGGAAACATGAACACTGAAGCTTTCTTT. It codes for CASSFRTGNMNTEAFF.

This sequence joins TRBV10-2 and TRBJ2-3, with no clear D. V lost 7 bases and J lost 3, with 17 bases in between. The CDR3 sequence is 15 residues long. CDR1 WSHSY and CDR2 SAAADI come from the germline V gene. DNA for the CDR3: TGCGCCAGCATTGGTTCAGGCGTGAGGACAGATACGCAGTATTTT. Its protein is CASIGSGVRTDTQYF.

The V and J genes are TRBV28 and TRBJ2-5; D uncertain. The CDR3 spans 13 residues. Germline V lookup: CDR1 MDHEN, CDR2 SYDVKM. The ends were cut back, 1 base at V and 3 bases at J, with 6 bases in the middle. CDR3 region: CASSLSQEETQYF. CDR3 nucleotide sequence: TGTGCCAGCAGTTTATCCCAGGAAGAGACCCAGTACTTC.

This clone came up once. The chain has TRBV30 and TRBJ2-3; a weak D match, TRBD2 (6 bases). The CDR3 is 16 residues long. Germline CDR1 is GTSNPN and CDR2 is SVGIG (reference sequence). V was pared by 5 bases and J by 0 bases, with 18 bases between. The CDR3 nucleotides read TGTGCCTGGGGGGGGAAGGGGCCGGGAAGCACAGATACGCAGTATTTT. It specifies CAWGGKGPGSTDTQYF.

The gene calls are TRBV27 and TRBJ2-3; D unclear. This CDR3 is 14 amino acids long. Trimming left V 10 bases short and J 2 bases short, with 16 bases between. In germline, CDR1 is MNHEY, CDR2 SMNVEV (reference sequence). The DNA for the CDR3 is TGTGCCACCCGTTGGGGTCGAGACACAGATACGCAGTATTTT. Protein sequence: CATRWGRDTDTQYF.

The V call is TRBV27, the J call TRBJ2-7, with D possibly being TRBD1 (6 bases). From germline, CDR1 is MNHEY and CDR2 SMNVEV (reference sequence). Trimming pared 5 bases from V and 3 bases from J, leaving 11 bases between. The CDR3 extends over 13 amino acids. The CDR3 sequence: CASSLTGNYEQYF. CDR3 bases: TGTGCCAGCAGTCTTACAGGGAACTACGAGCAGTACTTC.

The CDR3 loop reads CASQRDSGNTIYF. The CDR3 bases are TGTGCCAGCCAAAGGGACTCTGGAAACACCATATATTTT. The chain has TRBV11-2 and TRBJ1-3; D call uncertain. The CDR3 contains 13 residues. Trimming took off 8 bases at V and 0 bases at J, with 8 bases between the two ends. Germline CDR1 and CDR2: SGHAT and FQNNGV.

This clone was seen just once. The chain is built from TRBV29-1 and TRBJ1-1; D is uncertain. CDR1 is SQVTM, CDR2 ANQGSEA, per germline. V was shortened by 6 bases and J by 0 bases, with 20 bases between the two germline ends. This CDR3 spans 16 amino acids. The CDR3 region is CSVVVGSLAMNTEAFF. The CDR3 nucleotides are TGCAGCGTAGTTGTGGGATCTCTGGCCATGAACACTGAAGCTTTCTTT.

This sequence joins TRBV7-2 and TRBJ2-3; TRBD2 matches 7 bases. V was pared by 5 bases and J by 2 bases, with 7 bases of the junction left unmatched. The CDR3 covers 15 residues. Germline-derived CDR1 and CDR2 are SGHTA and FQGNSA. Written as DNA, the CDR3 is TGTGCCAGCAGCCGAAAACTAGCGAACACAGATACGCAGTATTTT. Amino acid sequence: CASSRKLANTDTQYF.